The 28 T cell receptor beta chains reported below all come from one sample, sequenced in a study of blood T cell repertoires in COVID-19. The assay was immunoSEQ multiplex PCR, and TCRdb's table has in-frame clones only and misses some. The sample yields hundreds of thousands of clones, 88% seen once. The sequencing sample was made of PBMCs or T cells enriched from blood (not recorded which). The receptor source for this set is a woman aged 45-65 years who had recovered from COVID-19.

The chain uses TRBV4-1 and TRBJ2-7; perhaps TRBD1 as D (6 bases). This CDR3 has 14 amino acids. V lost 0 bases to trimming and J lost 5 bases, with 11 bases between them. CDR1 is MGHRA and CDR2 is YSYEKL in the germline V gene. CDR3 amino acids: CASSQDPGENEQYF. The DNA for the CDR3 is TGCGCCAGCAGCCAAGATCCAGGGGAGAACGAGCAGTACTTC.

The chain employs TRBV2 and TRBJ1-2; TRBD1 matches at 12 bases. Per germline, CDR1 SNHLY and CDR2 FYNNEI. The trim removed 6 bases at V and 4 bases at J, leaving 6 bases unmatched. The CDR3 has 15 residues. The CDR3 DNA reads TGTGCCAGCAGGCCCGGGACAGGGGGCATCTATGGCTACACCTTC. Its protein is CASRPGTGGIYGYTF. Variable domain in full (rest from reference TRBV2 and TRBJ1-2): EPEVTQTPSHQVTQMGQEVILRCVPISNHLYFYWYRQILGQKVEFLVSFYNNEISEKSEIFDDQFSVERPDGSNFTLKIRSTKLEDSAMYFCASRPGTGGIYGYTFGSGTRLTVV.

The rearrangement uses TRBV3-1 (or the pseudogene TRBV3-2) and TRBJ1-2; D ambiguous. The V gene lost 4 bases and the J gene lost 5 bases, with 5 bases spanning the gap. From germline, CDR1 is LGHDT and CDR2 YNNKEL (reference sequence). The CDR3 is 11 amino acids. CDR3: CASSLLYGYTF. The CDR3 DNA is TGTGCCAGCAGCCTACTATATGGCTACACCTTC.

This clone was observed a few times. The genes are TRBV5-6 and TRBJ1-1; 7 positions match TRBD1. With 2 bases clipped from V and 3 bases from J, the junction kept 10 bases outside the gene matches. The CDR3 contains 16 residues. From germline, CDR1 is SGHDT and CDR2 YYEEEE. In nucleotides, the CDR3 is TGTGCCAGCAGCTTACAACAGGGGCGCGGGGACACTGAAGCTTTCTTT. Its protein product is CASSLQQGRGDTEAFF.

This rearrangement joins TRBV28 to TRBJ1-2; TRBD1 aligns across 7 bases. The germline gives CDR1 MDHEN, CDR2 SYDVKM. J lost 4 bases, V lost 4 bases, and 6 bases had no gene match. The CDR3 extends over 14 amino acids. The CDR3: CASSSRTGAYGYTF. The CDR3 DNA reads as TGTGCCAGCAGTTCCCGGACAGGAGCCTATGGCTACACCTTC.

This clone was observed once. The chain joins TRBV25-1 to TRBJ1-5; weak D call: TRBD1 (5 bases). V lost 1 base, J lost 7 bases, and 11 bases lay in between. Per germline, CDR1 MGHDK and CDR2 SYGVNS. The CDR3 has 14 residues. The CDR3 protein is CASSEFRVEQPQHF. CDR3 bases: TGTGCCAGCAGTGAATTCAGGGTCGAACAGCCCCAGCATTTT.

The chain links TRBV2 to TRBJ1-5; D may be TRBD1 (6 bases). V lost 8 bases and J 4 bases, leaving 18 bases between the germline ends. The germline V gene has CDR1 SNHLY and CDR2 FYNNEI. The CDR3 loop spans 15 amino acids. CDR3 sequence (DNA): TGTGCCAGCGGAAAAACCAGGCAGGGGAATCAGCCCCAGCATTTT. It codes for CASGKTRQGNQPQHF.

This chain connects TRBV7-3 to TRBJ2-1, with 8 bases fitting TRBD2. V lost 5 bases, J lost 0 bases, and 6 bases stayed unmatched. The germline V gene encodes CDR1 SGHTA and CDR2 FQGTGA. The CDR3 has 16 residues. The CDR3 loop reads CASSLQGTSSYNEQFF. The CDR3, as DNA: TGTGCCAGCAGCCTACAAGGGACTAGCTCCTACAATGAGCAGTTCTTC.

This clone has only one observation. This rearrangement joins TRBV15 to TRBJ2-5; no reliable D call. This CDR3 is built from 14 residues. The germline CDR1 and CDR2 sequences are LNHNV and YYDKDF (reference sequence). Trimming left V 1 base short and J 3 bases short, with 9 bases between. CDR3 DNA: TGTGCCACCAGCAGAGGCGGCGAAGAAGAGACCCAGTACTTC. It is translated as CATSRGGEEETQYF.

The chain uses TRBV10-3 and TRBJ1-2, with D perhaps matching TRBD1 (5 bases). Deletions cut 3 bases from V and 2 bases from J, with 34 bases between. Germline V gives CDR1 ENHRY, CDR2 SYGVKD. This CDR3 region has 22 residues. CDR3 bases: TGTGCCATCAGTGACGATTCATTCGTGGACAACCTCCTCCAGCAGATCAACTATGGCTACACCTTC. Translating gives CAISDDSFVDNLLQQINYGYTF.

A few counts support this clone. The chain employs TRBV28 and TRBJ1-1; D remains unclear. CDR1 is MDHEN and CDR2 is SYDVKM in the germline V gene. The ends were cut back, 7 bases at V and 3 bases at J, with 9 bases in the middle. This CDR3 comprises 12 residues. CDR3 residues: CASIARDTEAFF. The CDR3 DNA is TGTGCCAGCATCGCCCGGGACACTGAAGCTTTCTTT.

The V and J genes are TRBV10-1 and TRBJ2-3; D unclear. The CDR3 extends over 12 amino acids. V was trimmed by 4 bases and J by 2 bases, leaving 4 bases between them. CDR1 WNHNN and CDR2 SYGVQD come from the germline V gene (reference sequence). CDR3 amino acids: CASSAHTDTQYF. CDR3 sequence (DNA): TGCGCCAGCAGTGCACACACAGATACGCAGTATTTT.

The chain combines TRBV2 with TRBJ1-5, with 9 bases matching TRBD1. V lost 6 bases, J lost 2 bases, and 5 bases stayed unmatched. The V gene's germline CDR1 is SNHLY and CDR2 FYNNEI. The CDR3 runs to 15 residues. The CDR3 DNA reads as TGTGCCAGCAGGAAACAGGGGGCGGGCAATCAGCCCCAGCATTTT. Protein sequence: CASRKQGAGNQPQHF.

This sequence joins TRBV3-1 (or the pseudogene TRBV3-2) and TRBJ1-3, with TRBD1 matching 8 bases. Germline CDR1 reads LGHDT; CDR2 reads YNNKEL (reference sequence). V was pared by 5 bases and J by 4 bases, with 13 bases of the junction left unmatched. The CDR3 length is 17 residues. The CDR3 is CASSSAMWTGIGNTIYF. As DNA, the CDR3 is TGTGCCAGCAGCTCAGCTATGTGGACAGGGATCGGAAACACCATATATTTT.

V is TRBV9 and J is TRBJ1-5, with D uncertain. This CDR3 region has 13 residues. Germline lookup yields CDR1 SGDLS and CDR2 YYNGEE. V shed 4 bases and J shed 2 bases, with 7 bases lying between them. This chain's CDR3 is CASSPNRNQPQHF. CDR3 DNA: TGTGCCAGCAGCCCTAACCGCAATCAGCCCCAGCATTTT.

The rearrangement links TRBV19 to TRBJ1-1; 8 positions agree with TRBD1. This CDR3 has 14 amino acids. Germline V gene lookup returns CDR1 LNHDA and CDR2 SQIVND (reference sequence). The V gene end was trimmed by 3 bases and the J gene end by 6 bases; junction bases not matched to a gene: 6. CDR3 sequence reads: CASSIRGRVAEAFF. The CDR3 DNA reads TGTGCCAGTAGTATCAGGGGGCGAGTAGCTGAAGCTTTCTTT. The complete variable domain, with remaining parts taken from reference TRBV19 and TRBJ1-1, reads DGGITQSPKYLFRKEGQNVTLSCEQNLNHDAMYWYRQDPGQGLRLIYYSQIVNDFQKGDIAEGYSVSREKKESFPLTVTSAQKNPTAFYLCASSIRGRVAEAFFGQGTRLTVV.

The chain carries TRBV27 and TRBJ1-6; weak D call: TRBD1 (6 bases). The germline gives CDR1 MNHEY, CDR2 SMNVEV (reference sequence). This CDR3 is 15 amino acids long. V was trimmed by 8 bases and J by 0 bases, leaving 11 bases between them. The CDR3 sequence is CASSGHSSYNSPLHF. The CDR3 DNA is TGTGCCAGCTCGGGACATTCCTCCTATAATTCACCCCTCCACTTT.

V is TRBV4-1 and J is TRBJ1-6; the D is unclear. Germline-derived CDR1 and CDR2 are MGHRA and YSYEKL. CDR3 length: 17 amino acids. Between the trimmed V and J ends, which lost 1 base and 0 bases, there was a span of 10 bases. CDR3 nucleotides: TGCGCCAGCAGCCAAGTTGGGCAGAGCTCCTATAATTCACCCCTCCACTTT. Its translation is CASSQVGQSSYNSPLHF.

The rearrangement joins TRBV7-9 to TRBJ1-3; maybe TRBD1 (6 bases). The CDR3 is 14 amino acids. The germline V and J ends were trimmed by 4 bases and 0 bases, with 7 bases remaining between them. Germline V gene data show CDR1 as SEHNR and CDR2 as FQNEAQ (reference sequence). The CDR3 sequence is CASSWTVSGNTIYF. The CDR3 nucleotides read TGTGCCAGCAGCTGGACAGTCTCTGGAAACACCATATATTTT.

CDR3 sequence reads: CASSLLPSRPQHF. CDR3 nucleotides: TGCGCCAGCAGCTTGCTACCGAGTCGGCCCCAGCATTTT. The rearrangement links TRBV5-1 to TRBJ1-5; D is undetermined. The germline V and J ends were trimmed by 1 base and 9 bases, with 11 bases remaining between them. The CDR3 has 13 amino acids. Germline values: CDR1 SGHRS, CDR2 YFSETQ.

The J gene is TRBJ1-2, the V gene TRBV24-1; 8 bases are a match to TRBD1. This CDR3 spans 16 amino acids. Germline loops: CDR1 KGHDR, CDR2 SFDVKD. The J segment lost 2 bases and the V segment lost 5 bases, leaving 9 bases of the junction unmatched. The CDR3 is CATSGGPDRGNYGYTF. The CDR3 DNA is TGTGCCACCAGTGGGGGCCCCGACAGGGGAAACTATGGCTACACCTTC.

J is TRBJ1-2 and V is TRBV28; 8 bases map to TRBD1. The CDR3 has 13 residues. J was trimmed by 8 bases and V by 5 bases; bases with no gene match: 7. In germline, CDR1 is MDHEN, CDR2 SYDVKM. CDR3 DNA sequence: TGTGCCAGCAGTCCACGACAGGGGAGAGGCTACACCTTC. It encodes CASSPRQGRGYTF.

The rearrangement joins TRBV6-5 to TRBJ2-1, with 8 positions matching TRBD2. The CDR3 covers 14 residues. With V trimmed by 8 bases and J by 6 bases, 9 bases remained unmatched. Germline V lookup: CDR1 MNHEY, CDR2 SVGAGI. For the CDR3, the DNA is TGTGCCAGCGCAGGGACTAGGTTGGGCAATGAGCAGTTCTTC. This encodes CASAGTRLGNEQFF.

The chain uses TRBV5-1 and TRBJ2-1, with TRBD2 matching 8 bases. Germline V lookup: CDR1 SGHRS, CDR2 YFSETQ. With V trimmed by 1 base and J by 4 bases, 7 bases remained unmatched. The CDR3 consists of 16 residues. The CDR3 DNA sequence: TGCGCCAGCAGCTTGTGGTTGTCTAGCGGGTACAATGAGCAGTTCTTC. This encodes CASSLWLSSGYNEQFF.

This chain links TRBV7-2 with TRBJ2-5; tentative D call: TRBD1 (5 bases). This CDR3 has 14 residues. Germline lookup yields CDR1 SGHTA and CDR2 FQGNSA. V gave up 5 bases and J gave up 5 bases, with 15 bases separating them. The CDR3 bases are TGTGCCAGCAGCCACCGGGCAGGGTGGGAGACCCAGTACTTC. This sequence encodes CASSHRAGWETQYF.

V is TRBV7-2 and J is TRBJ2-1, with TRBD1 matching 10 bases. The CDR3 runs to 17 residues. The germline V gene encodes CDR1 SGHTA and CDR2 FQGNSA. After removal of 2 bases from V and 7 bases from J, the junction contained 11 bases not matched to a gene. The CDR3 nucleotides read TGTGCCAGCAGCTTATTAAAGACGGGACAGGGGACGAATGAGCAGTTCTTC. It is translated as CASSLLKTGQGTNEQFF.

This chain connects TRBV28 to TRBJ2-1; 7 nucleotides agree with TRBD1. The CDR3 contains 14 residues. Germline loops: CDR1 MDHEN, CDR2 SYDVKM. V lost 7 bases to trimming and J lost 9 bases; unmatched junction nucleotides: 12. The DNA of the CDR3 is TGTGCCAGCAAGTTGGGGGACAGTGATTTTGAGCAGTTCTTC. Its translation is CASKLGDSDFEQFF.

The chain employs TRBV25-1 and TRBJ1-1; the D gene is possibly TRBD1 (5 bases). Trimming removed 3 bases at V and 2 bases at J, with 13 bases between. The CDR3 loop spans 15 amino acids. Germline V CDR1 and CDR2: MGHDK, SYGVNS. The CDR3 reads CASSEFAGYNTEAFF. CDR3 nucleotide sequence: TGTGCCAGCAGTGAGTTTGCAGGGTACAACACTGAAGCTTTCTTT.